The text below deals with one T cell receptor (beta chain). During its preparation, the TCRbeta library received unique molecular identifiers. A single record per CDR3 protein comes from TCRdb applying MiXCR to the PCR reads. The sample holds 440,000 or so distinct CDR3 sequences, around 46% seen once. The data were taken from a study of T-cell reconstitution after alpha-beta-depleted transplantation in children. Trimming removed 0 bases at V and 1 base at J, with 17 bases between. The CDR3 runs 18 residues. Germline V lookup: CDR1 SGHNT, CDR2 YYREEE (reference sequence). This rearrangement joins TRBV5-4 to TRBJ2-4, with a tentative D call TRBD1 (6 bases). This TCR derives from a girl aged 2-10 years with aplastic anemia, due to receive a stem cell transplant. Sequencing used PBMCs, obtained before TCRalphabeta/CD19-depleted stem cell transplant. Here the CDR3 reads CASSLDRVLVSAKNIQYF. In DNA, the CDR3 is TGTGCCAGCAGCTTGGACAGGGTTCTCGTTTCGGCCAAAAACATTCAGTACTTC.